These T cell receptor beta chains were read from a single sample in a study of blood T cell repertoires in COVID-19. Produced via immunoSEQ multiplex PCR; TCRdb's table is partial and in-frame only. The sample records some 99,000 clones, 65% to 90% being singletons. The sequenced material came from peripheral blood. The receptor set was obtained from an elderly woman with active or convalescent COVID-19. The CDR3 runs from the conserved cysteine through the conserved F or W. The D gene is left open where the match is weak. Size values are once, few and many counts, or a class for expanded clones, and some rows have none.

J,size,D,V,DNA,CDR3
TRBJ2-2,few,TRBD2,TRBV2,TGTGCCAGCAACAGCTATAGCGGGCAGAACACCGGGGAGCTGTTTTTT,CASNSYSGQNTGELFF
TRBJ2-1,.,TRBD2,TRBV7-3,TGTGCCAGCAGCCCGAGCGGGAGCTCCTACAATGAGCAGTTCTTC,CASSPSGSSYNEQFF
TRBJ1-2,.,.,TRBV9,TGTGCCAGCAGCGTAGCGACAGGTAGCTATGGCTACACCTTC,CASSVATGSYGYTF
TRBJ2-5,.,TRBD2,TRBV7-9,TGTGCCAGCAGCACGGGACTAGCGGAGGAGACCCAGTACTTC,CASSTGLAEETQYF
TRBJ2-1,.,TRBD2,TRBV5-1,TGCGCCAGCAGCCCGTCTAGCGGCATCCCCAATGAGCAGTTCTTC,CASSPSSGIPNEQFF
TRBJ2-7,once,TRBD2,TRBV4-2,TGTGCCAGCAGCCAAGATGGGGGGGGAAACTACGAGCAGTACTTC,CASSQDGGGNYEQYF
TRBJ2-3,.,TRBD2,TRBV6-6,TGTGCCAGCAGTTACTCGACTAGCTTTTATCCAGATACGCAGTATTTT,CASSYSTSFYPDTQYF
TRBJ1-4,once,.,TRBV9,TGTGCCAGCAGCGTAGGCAGGGCTGGAGGGGAAAAACTGTTTTTT,CASSVGRAGGEKLFF
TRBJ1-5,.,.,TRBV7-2,TGTGCCAGCAGCTTAGATGGGGGGGTGAGCAATCAGCCCCAGCATTTT,CASSLDGGVSNQPQHF
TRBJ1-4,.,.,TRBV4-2,TGTGCCAGCAGCCAAGCAGCTCAGGGGCCTCATGGTGAAAAACTGTTTTTT,CASSQAAQGPHGEKLFF
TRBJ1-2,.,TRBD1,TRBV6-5,TGTGCCAGCAGTTCGGGACAGGACATCTATGGCTACACCTTC,CASSSGQDIYGYTF
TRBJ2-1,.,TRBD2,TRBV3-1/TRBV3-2,TGTGCCAGCAGCCCGGGACTAGCGGGGGGGAATGAGCAGTTCTTC,CASSPGLAGGNEQFF
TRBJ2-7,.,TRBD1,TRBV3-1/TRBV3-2,TGTGCCAGCAGCCAAGTGACAGGGGGCTTCTACGAGCAGTACTTC,CASSQVTGGFYEQYF
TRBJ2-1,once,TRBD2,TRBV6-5,TGTGCCAGCATCGCGGGACTAAGCAATGAGCAGTTCTTC,CASIAGLSNEQFF
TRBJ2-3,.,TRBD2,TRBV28,TGTGCCAGCTACCAAGGGACTAGCGGGCCTAGCACAGATACGCAGTATTTT,CASYQGTSGPSTDTQYF
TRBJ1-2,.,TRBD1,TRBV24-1,TGTGCCACCAGTGTCCGACAGGGGGCCCACTATGGCTACACCTTC,CATSVRQGAHYGYTF
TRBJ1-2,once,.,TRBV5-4,TGTGCCAGCAGCTTATCGGGGGTTATCTATGGCTACACCTTC,CASSLSGVIYGYTF
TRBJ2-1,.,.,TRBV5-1,TGCGCCAGCAGCTTGGCGTCAGTTTCCTACAATGAGCAGTTCTTC,CASSLASVSYNEQFF
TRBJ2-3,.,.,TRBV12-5,TGTGCTAGTGGTCTGGGGGAGGGCACAGATACGCAGTATTTT,CASGLGEGTDTQYF
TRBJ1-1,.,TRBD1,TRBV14,TGTGCCAGCAGCCGGACAGGGTTGACTGAAGCTTTCTTT,CASSRTGLTEAFF
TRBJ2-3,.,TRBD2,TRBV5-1,TGCGCCAGCAGTCTAACTAGCGGCAACCTAGGCACAGATACGCAGTATTTT,CASSLTSGNLGTDTQYF
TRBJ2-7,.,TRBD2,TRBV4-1,TGCGCCAGCAGCCAAGTCTTCAGCGGGAGTTTATACGAGCAGTACTTC,CASSQVFSGSLYEQYF
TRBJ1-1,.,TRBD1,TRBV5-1,TGCGCCAGCAGCCCCCGGACAGGGGCGCAATACACTGAAGCTTTCTTT,CASSPRTGAQYTEAFF
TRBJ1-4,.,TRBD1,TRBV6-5,TGTGCTAGAGCCAGGGGGCCTAATGAAAAACTGTTTTTT,CARARGPNEKLFF
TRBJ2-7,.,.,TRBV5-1,TGCGCCAGCAGGCTTGAGGCAGAGCAGTACTTC,CASRLEAEQYF
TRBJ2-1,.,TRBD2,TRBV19,TGTGCCAGTAGTATAGATTTAGTAGGGACTAGCGGGAGGAATGAGCAGTTCTTC,CASSIDLVGTSGRNEQFF
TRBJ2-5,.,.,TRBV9,TGTGCCAGCAGCCTCCTCGGGATACGGGAAGAGACCCAGTACTTC,CASSLLGIREETQYF
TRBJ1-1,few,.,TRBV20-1,TGCAGTGCTAGCGGGAACACTGAAGCTTTCTTT,CSASGNTEAFF
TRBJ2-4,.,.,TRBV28,TGTGCCAGCAGTTTGCCCCAGACCAAAAACATTCAGTACTTC,CASSLPQTKNIQYF
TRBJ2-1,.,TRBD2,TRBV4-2,TGTGCCAGCAGCCCGTGGGTTAGCGGGAGTTCCACCCTTAATGAGCAGTTCTTC,CASSPWVSGSSTLNEQFF
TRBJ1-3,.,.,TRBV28,TGTGCCAGCGTTGAGGGAAACACCATATATTTT,CASVEGNTIYF
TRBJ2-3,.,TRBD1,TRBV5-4,TGTGCCAGCAGCTTAGACAGGGTGACCGATACGCAGTATTTT,CASSLDRVTDTQYF
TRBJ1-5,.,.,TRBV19,TGTGCCAGTATGGGGCCCGGCAGGGCGATAAATCAGCCCCAGCATTTT,CASMGPGRAINQPQHF
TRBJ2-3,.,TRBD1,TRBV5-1,TGCGCCAGCAGCTCTGGGGGGACAGGGACCACAGATACGCAGTATTTT,CASSSGGTGTTDTQYF
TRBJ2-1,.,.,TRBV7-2,TGTGCCAGCAGTAAAAGCGTGAATGAGCAGTTCTTC,CASSKSVNEQFF
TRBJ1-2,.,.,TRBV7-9,TGTGCCAGCAGCTTACCCCCTTCGGGCTATGGCTACACCTTC,CASSLPPSGYGYTF
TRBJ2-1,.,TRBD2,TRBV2,TGTGCCAGCCGAGGGGTAGCGGGAGACAATGAGCAGTTCTTC,CASRGVAGDNEQFF
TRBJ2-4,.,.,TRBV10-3,TGTGCCATCGAGGGAACAACTGGAGCCAAAAACATTCAGTACTTC,CAIEGTTGAKNIQYF
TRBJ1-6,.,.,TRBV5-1,TGCGCCAGCAGCGGAACCGGGGATTCACCCCTCCACTTT,CASSGTGDSPLHF
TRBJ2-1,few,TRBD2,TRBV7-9,TGTGCCAGCAGCTTAGGACGGCTAGCGGGATACGGGTACAATGAGCAGTTCTTC,CASSLGRLAGYGYNEQFF
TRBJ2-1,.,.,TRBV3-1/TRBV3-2,TGTGCCAGCAGCAATTCCAAGGGGGAGGGGTACAATGAGCAGTTCTTC,CASSNSKGEGYNEQFF
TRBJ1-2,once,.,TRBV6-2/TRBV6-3,TGTGCCAGCAGTTTAGGTTTGAGGGTCGGTGGCTACACCTTC,CASSLGLRVGGYTF
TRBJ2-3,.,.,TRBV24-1,TGTGCCACCAGTGGGAGGGACTTACCTAGCACAGATACGCAGTATTTT,CATSGRDLPSTDTQYF
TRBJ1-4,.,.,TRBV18,TGTGCCAGCTCACCACCGGGGAGGGGCTTTGAAAAACTGTTTTTT,CASSPPGRGFEKLFF
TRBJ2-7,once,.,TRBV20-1,TGCAGTGCTAGTGGGGGGAGCGGGTCCTCCTACGAGCAGTACTTC,CSASGGSGSSYEQYF
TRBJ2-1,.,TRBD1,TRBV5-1,TGCGCCAGCAGCCTGGGGACAGCTTCCAATGAGCAGTTCTTC,CASSLGTASNEQFF
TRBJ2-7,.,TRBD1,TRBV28,TGTGCCAGCTTTCCCCTTGGGACAGGGGGATTATACGAGCAGTACTTC,CASFPLGTGGLYEQYF
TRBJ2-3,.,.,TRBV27,TGTGCCAGCAGTCCCCCGTCGAGAAACCGGTATTTT,CASSPPSRNRYF
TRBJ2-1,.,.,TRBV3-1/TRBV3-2,TGTGCCAGCAGCCTTAGAATAGTTCTTTCCTACAATGAGCAGTTCTTC,CASSLRIVLSYNEQFF
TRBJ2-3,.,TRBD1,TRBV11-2,TGTGCCAGCAGCTTAGTGGACAGGGGGGATACGCAGTATTTT,CASSLVDRGDTQYF
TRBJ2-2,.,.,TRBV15,TGTGCCACCAGCAGCGAACTCCAAGGGGCTGGGGAGCTGTTTTTT,CATSSELQGAGELFF
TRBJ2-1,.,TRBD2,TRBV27,TGTGCCAGCATCCCCCGGCTAGCGGGGGCCAATGAGCAGTTCTTC,CASIPRLAGANEQFF
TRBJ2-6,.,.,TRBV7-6,TGTGCCAGCAGCGCTCAGGGTACCAACGTCCTGACTTTC,CASSAQGTNVLTF
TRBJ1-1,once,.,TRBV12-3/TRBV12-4,TGTGCCAGCAGTTTGACAGGGAACACTGAAGCTTTCTTT,CASSLTGNTEAFF
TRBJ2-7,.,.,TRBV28,TGTGCCAGCAGTGCGACTATCTCCTACGAGCAGTACTTC,CASSATISYEQYF
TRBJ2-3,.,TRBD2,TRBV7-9,TGTGCCAGCAGCCATTCTAGCGGGAGGGGGGGAGATACGCAGTATTTT,CASSHSSGRGGDTQYF
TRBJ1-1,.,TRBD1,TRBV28,TGTGCCAGCAGCTTTTATCCCAGGACAGGCATGAACACTGAAGCTTTCTTT,CASSFYPRTGMNTEAFF
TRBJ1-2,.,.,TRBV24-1,TGTGCCACCAGTGATACGGGACACATCTATGGCTACACCTTC,CATSDTGHIYGYTF
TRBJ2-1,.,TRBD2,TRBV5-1,TGCGCCAGCAGCTTGGAGAGCGGGACCTACAATGAGCAGTTCTTC,CASSLESGTYNEQFF